Sequencing of this TCR beta chain was carried out in a study of cytotoxic CD8 clonotypes in ibrutinib-treated CLL. Target depth was 1 in 200,000 to 1 in 1 million T cells, about 10x per clonotype. Profiling relied on immunoSEQ multiplex PCR, and the TCRdb table lists in-frame clones only, not all of them. This table has under 200,000 clones, roughly 80% appearing once. This CDR3 is built from 14 residues. The V end was cut by 0 bases, the J end by 4 bases, with 8 bases between. CDR1 and CDR2 (germline): SGHTS, YDEGEE. The starting material was PBMCs, obtained after 24 months of ibrutinib treatment. The TCR originated in a human donor with chronic lymphocytic leukemia. The chain is built from TRBV5-8 and TRBJ1-5; D unresolved. CDR3 residues: CASSLVLPNQPQHF. CDR3 nucleotides: TGTGCCAGCAGCTTGGTTCTTCCTAATCAGCCCCAGCATTTT. Combining the CDR3 with reference TRBV5-8 and TRBJ1-5 gives the whole variable domain EAGVTQSPTHLIKTRGQQATLRCSPISGHTSVYWYQQALGLGLQFLLWYDEGEERNRGNFPPRFSGRQFPNYSSELNVNALELEDSALYLCASSLVLPNQPQHFGDGTRLSIL.